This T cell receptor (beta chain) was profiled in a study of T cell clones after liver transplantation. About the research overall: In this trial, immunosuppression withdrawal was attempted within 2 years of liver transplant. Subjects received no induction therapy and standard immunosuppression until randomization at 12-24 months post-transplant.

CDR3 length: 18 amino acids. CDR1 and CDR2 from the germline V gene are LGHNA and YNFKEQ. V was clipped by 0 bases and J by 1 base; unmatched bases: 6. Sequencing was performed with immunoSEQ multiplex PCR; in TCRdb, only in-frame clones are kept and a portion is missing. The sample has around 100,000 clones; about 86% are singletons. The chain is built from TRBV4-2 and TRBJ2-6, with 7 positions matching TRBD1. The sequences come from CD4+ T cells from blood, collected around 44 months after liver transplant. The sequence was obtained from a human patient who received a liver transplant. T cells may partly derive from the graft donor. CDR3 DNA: TGTGCCAGCAGCCAAGATCCAGAGGGGGCTTCTGGGGCCAACGTCCTGACTTTC. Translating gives CASSQDPEGASGANVLTF.